The 17 T cell receptor beta chains below were found in one sample sequenced in a study of shared clonotypes between healthy human individuals. Repertoires were generated with immunoSEQ multiplex PCR, while TCRdb's copy carries only in-frame clones and drops some. The repertoire holds about 1 million clones, with about four fifths as singletons. Sequences were obtained from memory CD4+ T cells from PBMCs. As for subset: CD45RA-negative fraction. The receptors were sampled from a man between 18 and 35 years old in good health. Some clones in this sample may be carry-over from other donors' samples.

The chain recombines TRBV6-6 with TRBJ2-6, with a weak D call TRBD1 (6 bases). This CDR3 contains 16 residues. Trimming took 0 bases from V and 12 from J, leaving 18 bases between them. Germline lookup yields CDR1 MNHNY and CDR2 SVGAGI (reference sequence). The chain's CDR3 is CASSYSGARSGSVLTF. In DNA, the CDR3 is TGTGCCAGCAGTTACTCGGGGGCCAGGTCGGGTAGCGTCCTGACTTTC.

The chain links TRBV6-1 to TRBJ1-2, with a tentative D call TRBD1 (6 bases). Per the germline V gene, CDR1 is MNHNS and CDR2 is SASEGT. V shed 7 bases and J shed 4 bases, with 13 bases lying between them. The CDR3 length is 13 residues. The CDR3 protein is CASTPGARYGYTF. The CDR3 DNA reads as TGTGCCAGCACCCCAGGGGCCCGCTATGGCTACACCTTC.

The chain is built from TRBV18 and TRBJ1-4; 9 nucleotides match TRBD1. The CDR3 is 14 amino acids. CDR1 is KGHSH, CDR2 LQKENI, per germline. After removal of 2 bases from V and 8 bases from J, the junction contained 3 bases not matched to a gene. CDR3: CASSPGTGSEKLFF. DNA of the CDR3: TGTGCCAGCTCACCAGGGACAGGGTCAGAAAAACTGTTTTTT.

This chain uses TRBV25-1 with TRBJ1-3; 7 bases line up with TRBD1. This CDR3 is 14 amino acids long. V was clipped by 3 bases and J by 4 bases; unmatched bases: 3. Germline CDR1 is MGHDK and CDR2 is SYGVNS. The CDR3 bases are TGTGCCAGCAGTGACAGGGGGTGGGGAAACACCATATATTTT. Its protein product is CASSDRGWGNTIYF. Supplemented by reference TRBV25-1 and TRBJ1-3, the full variable domain reads EADIYQTPRYLVIGTGKKITLECSQTMGHDKMYWYQQDPGMELHLIHYSYGVNSTEKGDLSSESTVSRIRTEHFPLTLESARPSHTSQYLCASSDRGWGNTIYFGEGSWLTVV.

This clone has a count of ten or more. The same CDR3 can be traced to other DNA sequences in this sample. V is TRBV7-2 and J is TRBJ2-1, with a possible D match to TRBD2 (5 bases). Trimming pared 5 bases from V and 6 bases from J, leaving 8 bases between. Germline CDR1 is SGHTA and CDR2 is FQGNSA. The CDR3 is 12 residues long. Here the CDR3 DNA reads TGTGCCAGCAGCCGGCTAGCCAATGAGCAGTTCTTC. It encodes CASSRLANEQFF.

The V gene is TRBV19, the J gene TRBJ1-2, with D perhaps TRBD1 (5 bases). Germline values: CDR1 LNHDA, CDR2 SQIVND (reference sequence). V lost 6 bases, J lost 7 bases, and 18 bases lay in between. This CDR3 has 14 residues. This chain's CDR3 is CASRWGRELTGYTF. The CDR3 bases are TGTGCCAGTAGGTGGGGCAGGGAACTGACTGGCTACACCTTC.

The V and J genes are TRBV30 and TRBJ2-1; no reliable D call. The CDR3 is 14 amino acids. Per germline, CDR1 GTSNPN and CDR2 SVGIG (reference sequence). V was pared by 4 bases and J by 0 bases, with 10 bases between. The CDR3 loop is CAWTRWGSYNEQFF. The CDR3 DNA reads as TGTGCCTGGACCCGGTGGGGCTCCTACAATGAGCAGTTCTTC.

The chain recombines TRBV4-1 with TRBJ2-1; D is undetermined. V lost 1 base, J lost 4 bases, and 11 bases lay in between. The CDR3 contains 15 residues. Germline values: CDR1 MGHRA, CDR2 YSYEKL. CDR3 nucleotides: TGCGCCAGCAGCCAAGGGGCCTCCTCATACAATGAGCAGTTCTTC. It encodes CASSQGASSYNEQFF.

This clone occurred a few times. The chain has TRBV5-8 and TRBJ2-7; tentative D call: TRBD1 (5 bases). V was cut by 8 bases and J by 2 bases, with 17 bases left in between. This CDR3 has 14 amino acids. Germline CDR1 reads SGHTS; CDR2 reads YDEGEE. DNA of the CDR3: TGTGCCAGTTACGACCTGGGGCAGCCCTACGAGCAGTACTTC. Translating gives CASYDLGQPYEQYF.

This clone occurred a few times. The chain employs TRBV18 and TRBJ1-2; TRBD1 agrees at 9 bases. Unmatched junction bases numbered 20, after V lost 5 bases and J lost 7 bases. This CDR3 region has 18 residues. Germline CDR1 KGHSH, CDR2 LQKENI. The chain's CDR3 is CASSSRQGEVLRYGGYTF. For the CDR3, the DNA is TGTGCCAGCTCATCGCGACAGGGGGAAGTTCTTAGATACGGTGGCTACACCTTC.

This clone was picked up one time. The chain recombines TRBV5-6 with TRBJ2-1; 7 bases align to TRBD2. The CDR3 extends over 16 amino acids. With V trimmed by 0 bases and J by 7 bases, 10 bases remained unmatched. The V gene's germline CDR1 is SGHDT and CDR2 YYEEEE. CDR3 DNA sequence: TGTGCCAGCAGCTTGGAGGGCGGGAGTGTATGGAATGAGCAGTTCTTC. This encodes CASSLEGGSVWNEQFF.

This clone turned up a few times. The CDR3 is CASLAGQGNYNEQFF. The DNA for the CDR3 is TGTGCCAGCCTAGCCGGACAGGGGAACTACAATGAGCAGTTCTTC. V and J are TRBV7-2 and TRBJ2-1, with 9 bases matching TRBD1. This CDR3 is 15 amino acids long. With 8 bases clipped from V and 3 bases from J, the junction kept 8 bases outside the gene matches. Germline assignment: CDR1 SGHTA and CDR2 FQGNSA.

The chain links TRBV5-4 to TRBJ2-5; D remains unclear. V dropped 0 bases and J dropped 5 bases, with 11 bases sitting between them. Germline lookup yields CDR1 SGHNT and CDR2 YYREEE (reference sequence). This CDR3 is built from 14 residues. The chain's CDR3 is CASSLGVGKETQYF. The CDR3 DNA reads as TGTGCCAGCAGCTTGGGGGTGGGAAAGGAGACCCAGTACTTC.

The chain couples TRBV19 to TRBJ1-1; D is uncertain. Per the germline V gene, CDR1 is LNHDA and CDR2 is SQIVND (reference sequence). This CDR3 has 15 amino acids. V was pared by 4 bases and J by 2 bases, with 14 bases between. The CDR3 nucleotides are TGTGCCAGTAGTAATTTAGGCGGCTTAAACACTGAAGCTTTCTTT. Its protein product is CASSNLGGLNTEAFF.

V usage is TRBV9 and J usage is TRBJ1-1, with D possibly TRBD1 on 6 matching bases. This CDR3 spans 14 amino acids. Per the germline V gene, CDR1 is SGDLS and CDR2 is YYNGEE. V was shortened by 5 bases and J by 0 bases, with 11 bases between the two germline ends. This CDR3 is CASRQGLMNTEAFF. The CDR3 nucleotides are TGTGCCAGCAGACAGGGCCTGATGAACACTGAAGCTTTCTTT.

A few counts support this clone. The same CDR3 also results from other DNA sequences found in this sample. This chain links TRBV9 with TRBJ1-1; 7 nucleotides align to TRBD1. V lost 4 bases, J lost 4 bases, and 7 bases stayed unmatched. Per germline, CDR1 SGDLS and CDR2 YYNGEE. The CDR3 extends over 14 amino acids. The CDR3 protein is CASSLRQGSTEAFF. CDR3 in DNA: TGTGCCAGCAGCCTGCGACAGGGCAGCACTGAAGCTTTCTTT.

This sequence joins TRBV6-1 and TRBJ1-5, with D hard to call. Trimming removed 4 bases from V and 4 bases from J, with 8 bases in between. The CDR3 runs 13 residues. CDR1 and CDR2 from the germline V gene are MNHNS and SASEGT. The CDR3 reads CASSAIENQPQHF. The DNA for the CDR3 is TGTGCCAGCAGTGCCATCGAAAATCAGCCCCAGCATTTT.